The 27 T cell receptor beta chains below were found in one sample sequenced in a study of blood T cell repertoires in COVID-19. Measured with immunoSEQ multiplex PCR; TCRdb has only the in-frame clones, and not every one. The table has roughly 160,000 clones, about 86% seen once. Source material: peripheral blood. Receptors were obtained from a man over 45 with active or convalescent COVID-19.

V gene TRBV7-3 combines with J gene TRBJ2-1; TRBD2 agrees at 12 bases. The V segment lost 7 bases and the J segment 4 bases; nucleotides outside the gene matches: 5. CDR1 and CDR2 from the germline V gene are SGHTA and FQGTGA. The CDR3 loop spans 15 amino acids. Written as DNA, the CDR3 is TGTGCCAGCACCCCCGGGACTAGCGGGTACAATGAGCAGTTCTTC. It is translated as CASTPGTSGYNEQFF.

The V gene is TRBV24-1, the J gene TRBJ2-1, with D possibly matching TRBD2 (5 bases). Germline V gene sequence: CDR1 KGHDR, CDR2 SFDVKD. This CDR3 region has 11 residues. Trimming removed 9 bases at V and 10 bases at J, with 12 bases between. The DNA for the CDR3 is TGTGCCACCCAAAGAGCGGAGGAGCAGTTCTTC. Translation gives CATQRAEEQFF.

CDR3 nucleotide sequence: TGTGCCAGCTTCATGACAGGGTTCAATGAGCAGTTCTTC. Translating gives CASFMTGFNEQFF. The chain combines TRBV18 with TRBJ2-1; 7 bases match TRBD1. Germline V CDR1 and CDR2: KGHSH, LQKENI. This CDR3 has 13 residues. With V trimmed by 7 bases and J by 6 bases, 6 bases remained unmatched.

The J gene is TRBJ1-3, the V gene TRBV7-2, with 9 bases fitting TRBD1. V gave up 4 bases and J gave up 2 bases; unmatched junction bases: 3. The germline CDR1 and CDR2 sequences are SGHTA and FQGNSA. The CDR3 loop spans 15 amino acids. As DNA, the CDR3 is TGTGCCAGCAGCTGGGACAGGGCCACTGGAAACACCATATATTTT. Its protein is CASSWDRATGNTIYF.

This clone was picked up a small number of times. Other nucleotide sequences in the sample specify the same CDR3. This chain links TRBV20-1 with TRBJ1-5; weak D call: TRBD1 (5 bases). Germline loops: CDR1 DFQATT, CDR2 SNEGSKA (reference sequence). The V end lost 6 bases, the J end lost 0 bases, and 12 bases lay between the germline ends. The CDR3 runs 14 residues. The CDR3 nucleotides read TGCAGTGCGAGTTTCGGGGGTAGCAATCAGCCCCAGCATTTT. Protein sequence: CSASFGGSNQPQHF.

V gene TRBV28 combines with J gene TRBJ2-7; tentative D call: TRBD2 (6 bases). Trimming cost V 5 bases and J 3 bases, with 20 bases left between them. The CDR3 contains 16 residues. Germline-derived CDR1 and CDR2 are MDHEN and SYDVKM. CDR3 sequence (DNA): TGTGCCAGCAGTCCCGGGGCGCCGGGACTCCACTACGAGCAGTACTTC. Its protein is CASSPGAPGLHYEQYF.

The chain links TRBV5-8 to TRBJ2-1; 11 bases map to TRBD2. Germline CDR1 reads SGHTS; CDR2 reads YDEGEE. J was trimmed by 4 bases and V by 3 bases; bases with no gene match: 6. The CDR3 consists of 16 residues. Written as DNA, the CDR3 is TGTGCCAGCAGCTCCCGACTAGCGGGGAGGTACAATGAGCAGTTCTTC. Protein sequence: CASSSRLAGRYNEQFF.

The CDR3 sequence: CASSFNPGVAGNTGELFF. CDR3 nucleotides: TGTGCCAGCAGTTTTAACCCCGGGGTAGCGGGGAACACCGGGGAGCTGTTTTTT. J is TRBJ2-2 and V is TRBV11-3; 7 nucleotides agree with TRBD2. CDR1 is SGHNT, CDR2 YENEEA, per germline. CDR3 length: 18 residues. V shed 6 bases, J shed 1 base, and the junction held 14 bases outside the gene matches.

The V gene is TRBV7-2, the J gene TRBJ2-5; D is possibly TRBD2 (7 bases). From germline, CDR1 is SGHTA and CDR2 FQGNSA. Trimming took off 5 bases at V and 7 bases at J, with 17 bases between the two ends. This CDR3 spans 14 amino acids. CDR3 protein: CASSLSGPQGTQYF. The CDR3 nucleotides read TGTGCCAGCAGCCTTAGCGGGCCACAGGGGACCCAGTACTTC.

The chain carries TRBV27 and TRBJ1-1, with D possibly TRBD1 on 5 matching bases. Germline CDR1 reads MNHEY; CDR2 reads SMNVEV (reference sequence). CDR3 length equals 15 residues. The V end was cut by 3 bases, the J end by 4 bases, with 15 bases between. The CDR3 DNA sequence: TGTGCCAGCAGTTTCGGGGGTCCGTGGGGCACTGAAGCTTTCTTT. It encodes CASSFGGPWGTEAFF.

The chain has TRBV3-1 (or the pseudogene TRBV3-2) and TRBJ2-7; 7 bases fit TRBD1. The ends lost 1 base at V and 2 bases at J; junction bases unmatched: 2. CDR1 LGHDT and CDR2 YNNKEL come from the germline V gene (reference sequence). The CDR3 loop spans 14 amino acids. The CDR3 nucleotides read TGTGCCAGCAGCCAAGGACAGGGCCCCTACGAGCAGTACTTC. Its protein product is CASSQGQGPYEQYF.

The rearrangement joins TRBV28 to TRBJ1-1, with D unclear. Trimming removed 2 bases at V and 1 base at J, with 2 bases between. CDR3 length: 12 residues. Germline-derived CDR1 and CDR2 are MDHEN and SYDVKM. CDR3 nucleotide sequence: TGTGCCAGCAGTTTACAGAACACTGAAGCTTTCTTT. It yields the protein CASSLQNTEAFF.

This chain links TRBV20-1 with TRBJ1-2; D possibly corresponds to TRBD1 (6 bases). From germline, CDR1 is DFQATT and CDR2 SNEGSKA (reference sequence). Trimming left V 6 bases short and J 8 bases short, with 13 bases between. The CDR3 sequence is 11 residues long. CDR3 DNA: TGCAGTGCCCACGGGGGGGCCGGCTACACCTTC. This sequence encodes CSAHGGAGYTF.

The chain uses TRBV11-1 and TRBJ2-6; unclear D gene. V was pared by 4 bases and J by 2 bases, with 9 bases between. Germline assignment: CDR1 SGHAT and CDR2 FQDESV (reference sequence). The CDR3 extends over 15 amino acids. The CDR3 region is CASSYSRAGANVLTF. In DNA form, the CDR3 reads TGTGCCAGCAGCTATAGTCGGGCTGGGGCCAACGTCCTGACTTTC.

The CDR3 region has the DNA TGTGCCAGCAGTTTGAACAGAAAAGAGACCCAGTACTTC. It encodes CASSLNRKETQYF. The chain joins TRBV6-6 to TRBJ2-5; D not resolved. V lost 4 bases and J 3 bases, leaving 9 bases between the germline ends. Germline CDR1 is MNHNY and CDR2 is SVGAGI (reference sequence). CDR3 length equals 13 residues.

The chain links TRBV9 to TRBJ1-3; no clear D. The germline V gene encodes CDR1 SGDLS and CDR2 YYNGEE. The CDR3 is made up of 17 amino acids. V lost 2 bases and J lost 4, with 19 bases in between. The CDR3 DNA reads TGTGCCAGCAGCGTCGGTAGTGGTGCAGGTCCCGGAAACACCATATATTTT. It yields the protein CASSVGSGAGPGNTIYF.

This rearrangement joins TRBV15 to TRBJ2-5, with 9 bases lining up with TRBD2. J was trimmed by 5 bases and V by 0 bases; bases with no gene match: 13. The CDR3 has 18 residues. Per germline, CDR1 LNHNV and CDR2 YYDKDF (reference sequence). The CDR3 DNA reads as TGTGCCACCAGCAGAGATCGAATGGCGGGGGGGCATCTGGAGACCCAGTACTTC. Its protein is CATSRDRMAGGHLETQYF.

This chain's CDR3 is CASSLSAASSYNEQFF. The CDR3, as DNA: TGTGCCAGCAGCCTTTCCGCGGCCAGCTCCTACAATGAGCAGTTCTTC. The rearrangement uses TRBV6-6 and TRBJ2-1, with D hard to call. CDR1 is MNHNY, CDR2 SVGAGI, per germline (reference sequence). Trimming cost V 6 bases and J 0 bases, with 15 bases left between them. The CDR3 spans 16 residues.

This clone came up once. J is TRBJ1-1 and V is TRBV11-3; 7 nucleotides agree with TRBD1. The germline CDR1 and CDR2 sequences are SGHNT and YENEEA. CDR3 length: 13 residues. V lost 5 bases and J lost 3; bases outside the gene matches: 3. The CDR3 region is CASSTQGDTEAFF. The CDR3 DNA is TGTGCCAGCAGCACGCAGGGGGACACTGAAGCTTTCTTT.

The chain has TRBV3-1 (or the pseudogene TRBV3-2) and TRBJ1-6; D possibly corresponds to TRBD1 (5 bases). V was trimmed by 0 bases and J by 7 bases, leaving 13 bases between them. CDR1 LGHDT and CDR2 YNNKEL come from the germline V gene (reference sequence). This CDR3 spans 16 amino acids. Here the CDR3 DNA reads TGTGCCAGCAGCCAAGAGGGCCAGGGTCGGAATTCACCCCTCCACTTT. Encoded protein: CASSQEGQGRNSPLHF.

This clone was observed once. The genes are TRBV7-3 and TRBJ1-6, with D perhaps matching TRBD1 (5 bases). V lost 4 bases and J 9 bases, leaving 10 bases between the germline ends. The length of the CDR3 is 13 residues. The germline CDR1 and CDR2 sequences are SGHTA and FQGTGA. CDR3 in amino acids: CASSSTAFSPLHF. CDR3 nucleotide sequence: TGTGCCAGCAGCTCGACAGCATTTTCACCCCTCCACTTT.

CDR3 in DNA: TGTGCCAGCAGCTTAGATCGGTCAGGAGAGCAGTTCTTC. Protein product: CASSLDRSGEQFF. The chain combines TRBV11-2 with TRBJ2-1; D not certain. Germline V lookup: CDR1 SGHAT, CDR2 FQNNGV. The CDR3 runs to 13 residues. V was trimmed by 0 bases and J by 10 bases, leaving 10 bases between them.

The chain carries TRBV7-2 and TRBJ1-1, with 8 bases matching TRBD1. V lost 1 base and J lost 12; bases outside the gene matches: 10. This CDR3 comprises 14 residues. Per the germline V gene, CDR1 is SGHTA and CDR2 is FQGNSA. CDR3 coding DNA: TGTGCCAGCAGCTTAGGAAGGACAGGGTTAGTAACTTTCTTT. Translation: CASSLGRTGLVTFF.

The V call is TRBV6-5, the J call TRBJ1-6; the D is unclear. This CDR3 region has 14 residues. Trimming stripped 0 bases from V and 14 bases from J, with 14 bases between. Per germline, CDR1 MNHEY and CDR2 SVGAGI. This CDR3 reads CASSYSARPGALHF. The CDR3 bases are TGTGCCAGCAGTTACTCCGCTCGGCCAGGTGCCCTCCACTTT.

The chain employs TRBV5-1 and TRBJ1-2; possibly TRBD1 for D (6 bases). CDR3 length: 14 residues. Germline lookup yields CDR1 SGHRS and CDR2 YFSETQ. V gave up 6 bases and J gave up 7 bases, with 19 bases separating them. The CDR3 coding sequence is TGCGCCAGCACCCCGCGGGGGCTAGACAGTGGCTACACCTTC. Its translation is CASTPRGLDSGYTF.

V is TRBV19 and J is TRBJ2-2, with D perhaps TRBD1 (6 bases). The germline V and J ends were trimmed by 8 bases and 1 base, with 14 bases remaining between them. Germline values: CDR1 LNHDA, CDR2 SQIVND (reference sequence). The CDR3 extends over 15 amino acids. In nucleotides, the CDR3 is TGTGCCAGTTACTCCCCAGGGGAGAACACCGGGGAGCTGTTTTTT. It encodes CASYSPGENTGELFF. The full variable domain, with the rest looked up from reference TRBV19 and TRBJ2-2, is DGGITQSPKYLFRKEGQNVTLSCEQNLNHDAMYWYRQDPGQGLRLIYYSQIVNDFQKGDIAEGYSVSREKKESFPLTVTSAQKNPTAFYLCASYSPGENTGELFFGEGSRLTVL.

The genes are TRBV2 and TRBJ1-6; possible D gene TRBD1, 5 bases. This CDR3 contains 16 residues. Trimming removed 1 base from V and 0 bases from J, with 7 bases in between. The germline gives CDR1 SNHLY, CDR2 FYNNEI. The CDR3 DNA follows: TGTGCCAGCAGTGAAGGGGGGGGCTCCTATAATTCACCCCTCCACTTT. Protein product: CASSEGGGSYNSPLHF.